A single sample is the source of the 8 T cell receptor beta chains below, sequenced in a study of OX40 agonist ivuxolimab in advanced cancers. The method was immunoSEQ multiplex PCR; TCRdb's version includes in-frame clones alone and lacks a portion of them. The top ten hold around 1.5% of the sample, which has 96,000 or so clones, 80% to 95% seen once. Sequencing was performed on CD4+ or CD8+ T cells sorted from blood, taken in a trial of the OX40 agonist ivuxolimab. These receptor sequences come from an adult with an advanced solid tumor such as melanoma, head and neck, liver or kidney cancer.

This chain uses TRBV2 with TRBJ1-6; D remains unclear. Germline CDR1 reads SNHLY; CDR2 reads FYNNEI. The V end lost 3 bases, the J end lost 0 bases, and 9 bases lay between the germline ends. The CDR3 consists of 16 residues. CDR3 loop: CASSDGLSSYNSPLHF. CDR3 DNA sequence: TGTGCCAGCAGTGACGGTTTAAGCTCCTATAATTCACCCCTCCACTTT.

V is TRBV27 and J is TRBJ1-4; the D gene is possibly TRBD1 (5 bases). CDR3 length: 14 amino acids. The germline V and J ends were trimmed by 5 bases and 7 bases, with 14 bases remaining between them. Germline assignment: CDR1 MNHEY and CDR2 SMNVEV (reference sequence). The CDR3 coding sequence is TGTGCCAGCAGTCCCGGGACTAATGCTGAAAAACTGTTTTTT. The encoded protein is CASSPGTNAEKLFF.

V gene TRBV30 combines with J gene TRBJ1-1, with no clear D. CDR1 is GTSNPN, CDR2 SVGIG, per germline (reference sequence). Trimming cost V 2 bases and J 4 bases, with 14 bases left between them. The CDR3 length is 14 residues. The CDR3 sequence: CAWSTGGEGTEAFF. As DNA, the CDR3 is TGTGCCTGGAGTACGGGTGGGGAAGGCACTGAAGCTTTCTTT.

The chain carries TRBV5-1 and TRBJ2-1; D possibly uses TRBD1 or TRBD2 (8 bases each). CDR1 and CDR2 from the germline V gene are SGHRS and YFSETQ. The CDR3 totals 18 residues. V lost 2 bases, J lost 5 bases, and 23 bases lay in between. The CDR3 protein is CASSFRQGDRREDNEQFF. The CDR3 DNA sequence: TGCGCCAGCAGCTTCAGGCAGGGGGACAGGCGGGAGGACAATGAGCAGTTCTTC.

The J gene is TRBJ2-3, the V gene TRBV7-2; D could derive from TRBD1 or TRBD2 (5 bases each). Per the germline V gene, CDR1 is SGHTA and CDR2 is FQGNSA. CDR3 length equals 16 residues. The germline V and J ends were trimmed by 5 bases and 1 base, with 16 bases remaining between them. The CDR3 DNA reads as TGTGCCAGCAGCCACGTGTTTGGGGGTGGCACAGATACGCAGTATTTT. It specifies CASSHVFGGGTDTQYF.

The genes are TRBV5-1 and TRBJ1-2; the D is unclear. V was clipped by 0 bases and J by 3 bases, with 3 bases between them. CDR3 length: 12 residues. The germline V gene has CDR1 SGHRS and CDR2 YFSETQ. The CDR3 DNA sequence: TGCGCCAGCAGCTTGGAAGACTATGGCTACACCTTC. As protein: CASSLEDYGYTF.

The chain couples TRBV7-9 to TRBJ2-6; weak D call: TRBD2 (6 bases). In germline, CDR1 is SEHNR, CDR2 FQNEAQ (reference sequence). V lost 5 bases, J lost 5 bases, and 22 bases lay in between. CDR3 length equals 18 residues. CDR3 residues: CASSPRPGATLWANVLTF. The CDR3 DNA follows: TGTGCCAGCAGCCCGCGCCCGGGAGCGACTCTTTGGGCCAACGTCCTGACTTTC.

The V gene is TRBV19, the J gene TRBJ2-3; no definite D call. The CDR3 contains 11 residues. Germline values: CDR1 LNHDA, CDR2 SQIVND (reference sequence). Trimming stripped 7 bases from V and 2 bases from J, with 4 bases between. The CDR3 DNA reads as TGTGCCAGTAAAACCACAGATACGCAGTATTTT. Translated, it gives CASKTTDTQYF.